This T cell receptor beta chain was found in a study of T cells after posttransplantation cyclophosphamide. General study points: Donor-recipient repertoire similarity was low at 1-2 months, rising over year one. Recipient CMV seropositivity and CMV reactivation strongly tracked TRB clonality.

Busulfan-fludarabine conditioning, marrow transplant, and cyclophosphamide on days +3 and +4 were administered. Per the germline V gene, CDR1 is SEHNR and CDR2 is FQNEAQ (reference sequence). The CDR3 is made up of 18 amino acids. V was cut by 5 bases and J by 3 bases, with 22 bases left in between. Sequencing used immunoSEQ multiplex PCR; TCRdb keeps in-frame clones, though not all of them. This sample has 35,000 to 50,000 clones, with around 91% found just once. On this clone: The target antigen is unknown.

The material was PBMCs, obtained around 63 days after allogeneic stem cell transplant with posttransplant cyclophosphamide. The rearrangement links TRBV7-9 to TRBJ1-4, with D perhaps matching TRBD1 (6 bases). The receptor was derived from a male patient aged 60 to 75 who received an allogeneic stem cell transplant from a related donor and was CMV-positive. A subset of T cells may come from the graft donor. The DNA of the CDR3 is TGTGCCAGCAGCCCCCAGGGGCTCGCCCAGGCAGCTAATGAAAAACTGTTTTTT. Translating it yields CASSPQGLAQAANEKLFF. The whole variable domain, remainder taken from reference TRBV7-9 and TRBJ1-4, is DTGVSQNPRHKITKRGQNVTFRCDPISEHNRLYWYRQTLGQGPEFLTYFQNEAQLEKSRLLSDRFSAERPKGSFSTLEIQRTEQGDSAMYLCASSPQGLAQAANEKLFFGSGTQLSVL.